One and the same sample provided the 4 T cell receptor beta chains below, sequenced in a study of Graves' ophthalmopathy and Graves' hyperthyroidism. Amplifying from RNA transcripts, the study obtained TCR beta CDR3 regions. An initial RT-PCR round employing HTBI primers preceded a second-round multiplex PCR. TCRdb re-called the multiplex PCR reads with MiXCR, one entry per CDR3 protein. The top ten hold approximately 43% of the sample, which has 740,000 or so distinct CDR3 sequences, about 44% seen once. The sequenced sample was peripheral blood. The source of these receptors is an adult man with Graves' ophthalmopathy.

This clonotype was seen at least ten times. The CDR3 here is CASLNPGQGHYEQYF. The CDR3, as DNA: TGTGCCAGCCTAAATCCGGGACAGGGGCACTACGAGCAGTACTTC. The chain recombines TRBV2 with TRBJ2-7; 10 nucleotides agree with TRBD1. V lost 8 bases and J lost 3; bases outside the gene matches: 10. The CDR3 totals 15 residues. The germline CDR1 and CDR2 sequences are SNHLY and FYNNEI.

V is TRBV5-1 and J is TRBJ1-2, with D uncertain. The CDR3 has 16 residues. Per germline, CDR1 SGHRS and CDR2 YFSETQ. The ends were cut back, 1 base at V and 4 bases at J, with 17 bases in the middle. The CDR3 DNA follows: TGCGCCAGCAGCTTGTGGCTGGCGGACCATATCTATGGCTACACCTTC. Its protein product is CASSLWLADHIYGYTF.

In DNA form, the CDR3 reads TGTGCCACCAGTGACCCAGGGACAGGGCAAGGCTACACCTTC. Translating it yields CATSDPGTGQGYTF. The J gene is TRBJ1-2, the V gene TRBV24-1; 9 bases match TRBD1. Trimming cost V 4 bases and J 8 bases; bases outside gene matches: 7. Germline CDR1 KGHDR, CDR2 SFDVKD. The CDR3 totals 14 residues.

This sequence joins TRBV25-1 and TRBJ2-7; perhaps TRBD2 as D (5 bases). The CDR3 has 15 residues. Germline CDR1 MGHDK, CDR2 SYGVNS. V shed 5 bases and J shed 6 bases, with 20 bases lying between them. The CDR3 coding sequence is TGTGCCAGCAGTTTGGAACAGAGACTAACTACCGAGCAGTACTTC. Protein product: CASSLEQRLTTEQYF.